This T cell receptor beta chain emerged from a study of blood T cells in healthy people across ages. V shed 3 bases, J shed 1 base, and the junction held 4 bases outside the gene matches. This CDR3 has 15 amino acids. Looked up from germline, CDR1 is SGDLS and CDR2 is YYNGEE. A sample-barcoded 5' primer and a J-beta primer mix were used in a second PCR of roughly 6 to 11 cycles. All cDNA molecules were each tagged by a template-switch adaptor with 12 random nucleotides. TCRdb reprocessed the 5' RACE reads with MiXCR, giving one entry per CDR3 protein. The data show about 670,000 distinct CDR3 sequences, over 40% seen once.

The chain uses TRBV9 and TRBJ2-3, with TRBD1 matching over 8 bases. This clonotype originated in a woman older than 75 in good health. Input material: blood. The CDR3 nucleotides read TGTGCCAGCAGCGCCAGGGACAGGCGCACAGATACGCAGTATTTT. Translated, it gives CASSARDRRTDTQYF.